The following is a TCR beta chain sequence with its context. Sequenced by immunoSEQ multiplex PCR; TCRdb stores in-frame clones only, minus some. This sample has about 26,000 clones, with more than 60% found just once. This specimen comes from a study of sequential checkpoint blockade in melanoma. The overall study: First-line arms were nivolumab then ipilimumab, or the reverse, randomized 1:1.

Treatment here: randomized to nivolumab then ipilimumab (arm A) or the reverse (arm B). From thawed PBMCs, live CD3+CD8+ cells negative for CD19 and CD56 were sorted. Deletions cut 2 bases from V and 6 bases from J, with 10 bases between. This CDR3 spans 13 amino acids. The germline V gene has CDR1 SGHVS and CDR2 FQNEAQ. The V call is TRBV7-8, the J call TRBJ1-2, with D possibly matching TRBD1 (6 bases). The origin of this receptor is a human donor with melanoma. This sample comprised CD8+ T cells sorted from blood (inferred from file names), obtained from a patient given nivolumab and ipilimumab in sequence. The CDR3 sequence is CASSLNRVNGYTF. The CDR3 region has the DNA TGTGCCAGCAGCTTAAACAGGGTCAATGGCTACACCTTC.